The present T cell receptor beta chain was sequenced within a study of T cell responses to AZD1222 COVID-19 vaccine. Broader study findings: At study baseline, merely a handful of AZD1222 recipients were seropositive. Donors, mostly white British, included more females; clonal diversity was possibly underestimated. An increase in Spike-specific TCR breadth and depth was observed after two AZD1222 doses.

V was trimmed by 1 base and J by 0 bases, leaving 10 bases between them. This CDR3 has 15 residues. Germline CDR1 is LGHNA and CDR2 is YSLEER. Method: immunoSEQ multiplex PCR; TCRdb's copy keeps in-frame clones and lacks some. The sample comprises 90,000 to 120,000 clones, 85% to 90% of which are singletons, and 3.3% rests with the top ten. As regards this clone: Its specificity is unknown.

The receptor's source is an adult in good health. This chain connects TRBV4-3 to TRBJ2-7; D gene unclear. This sample comprised peripheral blood, obtained on day 0 of AZD1222 vaccination. The CDR3 bases are TGCGCCAGCAGCCAAGTTTTACGGAGCTCCTACGAGCAGTACTTC. This sequence encodes CASSQVLRSSYEQYF.